This is a list of T cell receptor beta chains from one sample in a study of T-cell memory formation after mild COVID-19. TCRdb called the 5' RACE reads again in MiXCR, with one record for every CDR3 protein. The sample consists of 350,000 to 400,000 distinct CDR3 sequences, 20% to 25% of them appearing once. Sequenced: PBMCs or a T cell subset sorted from them (not recorded which). These receptors originate from an adult woman who had mild COVID-19 (a few samples of this study predate the infection). Cell type and time point are not known. CDR3s include the opening cysteine and the closing phenylalanine or tryptophan. The D gene is left open where the match is weak. Some rows mark clone size as missing; the rest say once, few, many or name a class of expanded clone.

clone_size	v_call	d_call	j_call	cdr3_aa	cdr3_nt
few	TRBV19	-	TRBJ1-2	CASRPSEVNYGYTF	TGTGCCAGCCGTCCATCCGAGGTTAACTATGGCTACACCTTC
-	TRBV6-5	-	TRBJ2-7	CASSKGLAISYEQYF	TGTGCCAGTTCTAAGGGGCTAGCAATCTCCTACGAGCAGTACTTC
-	TRBV6-2/TRBV6-3	-	TRBJ2-7	CASSSSGPSSYEQYF	TGTGCCAGCAGTTCCTCGGGACCTTCCTCCTACGAGCAGTACTTC
-	TRBV3-1	-	TRBJ2-5	CASSPSGAGQETQYF	TGTGCCAGCAGCCCAAGTGGGGCAGGACAAGAGACCCAGTACTTC
many	TRBV3-1	TRBD1	TRBJ2-1	CASSQPGARDRGRNEQFF	TGTGCCAGCAGCCAACCTGGAGCCCGCGACAGGGGCAGGAATGAGCAGTTCTTC
-	TRBV5-6	-	TRBJ2-2	CASSLGTTNTGELFF	TGTGCCAGCAGCTTGGGGACAACGAACACCGGGGAGCTGTTTTTT
-	TRBV20-1	-	TRBJ2-4	CSARDSLEEYIQYF	TGCAGTGCTAGAGACTCACTAGAAGAGTACATTCAGTACTTC
few	TRBV6-2/TRBV6-3	-	TRBJ2-1	CASKKVHNEQFF	TGTGCCAGCAAGAAAGTACACAATGAGCAGTTCTTC
few	TRBV12-3/TRBV12-4	TRBD1	TRBJ1-4	CASSPWTGGDEKLFF	TGTGCCAGCAGTCCTTGGACAGGGGGCGATGAAAAACTGTTTTTT
-	TRBV6-6	TRBD2	TRBJ2-1	CASSYPGTSGDYNEQFF	TGTGCCAGCAGTTACCCCGGGACTAGCGGGGATTACAATGAGCAGTTCTTC
-	TRBV7-2	TRBD1	TRBJ1-2	CASSLWDRGRGYTF	TGTGCCAGCAGCCTGTGGGACAGGGGGCGAGGCTACACCTTC
-	TRBV7-9	TRBD2	TRBJ2-5	CASSHSGGTQYF	TGTGCCAGCAGCCACTCGGGAGGGACCCAGTACTTC
few	TRBV5-1	-	TRBJ2-5	CASSSAGAQETQYF	TGCGCCAGCAGCTCCGCAGGGGCACAAGAGACCCAGTACTTC
-	TRBV7-6	TRBD1	TRBJ2-7	CASSLAGQGSYEQYF	TGTGCCAGCAGCTTGGCCGGACAGGGTTCCTACGAGCAGTACTTC
-	TRBV7-8	-	TRBJ2-3	CASSASRDRTDTQYF	TGTGCCAGCAGCGCCTCCCGGGACCGCACAGATACGCAGTATTTT
-	TRBV2	-	TRBJ1-2	CASSVGGTLYGYTF	TGTGCCAGCAGTGTCGGGGGAACCCTCTATGGCTACACCTTC
-	TRBV4-1	-	TRBJ2-1	CASSPPRENEQFF	TGCGCCAGCAGCCCCCCCCGGGAGAATGAGCAGTTCTTC
few	TRBV7-9	TRBD2	TRBJ2-1	CASRPGLAIWDEQFF	TGTGCCAGCAGGCCGGGACTAGCGATTTGGGATGAGCAGTTCTTC
few	TRBV7-2	-	TRBJ1-5	CASSLNNQPQHF	TGTGCCAGCAGCTTAAATAATCAGCCCCAGCATTTT
-	TRBV3-1	-	TRBJ2-3	CASSQGDTIRDTQYF	TGTGCCAGCAGCCAAGGGGACACCATTAGGGATACGCAGTATTTT
few	TRBV14	TRBD1	TRBJ2-1	CASSLRGSGKQNEQFF	TGTGCCAGCAGCCTCAGGGGGTCAGGGAAACAGAATGAGCAGTTCTTC
-	TRBV29-1	TRBD1	TRBJ2-7	CSAAIGQGAREQYF	TGCAGCGCCGCAATAGGACAGGGGGCTCGGGAGCAGTACTTC
-	TRBV3-1	-	TRBJ1-1	CASSQEGYAAFF	TGTGCCAGCAGCCAAGAAGGTTACGCAGCTTTCTTT
-	TRBV5-6	-	TRBJ2-1	CASSLGTLHYNEQFF	TGTGCCAGCAGCTTGGGGACTCTCCATTACAATGAGCAGTTCTTC
-	TRBV19	-	TRBJ1-5	CASSINREQNQPQHF	TGTGCCAGTAGTATAAACCGGGAGCAGAATCAGCCCCAGCATTTT
-	TRBV7-3	-	TRBJ2-6	CASSPGQEVLASGANVLTF	TGTGCCAGCAGCCCCGGACAGGAGGTACTAGCCTCTGGGGCCAACGTCCTGACTTTC
-	TRBV6-1	TRBD1	TRBJ2-5	CASSSNRGETQYF	TGTGCCAGCAGTTCTAACAGGGGAGAGACCCAGTACTTC
once	TRBV7-3	-	TRBJ2-5	CASSLLEKGAQYF	TGTGCCAGCAGCTTACTTGAAAAAGGGGCCCAGTACTTC
-	TRBV24-1	TRBD2	TRBJ2-3	CATSDSGLAGIGTQYF	TGTGCCACCAGTGATTCTGGACTAGCGGGTATTGGTACGCAGTATTTT
few	TRBV9	-	TRBJ2-3	CASSVDYGRGVGDTQYF	TGTGCCAGCAGCGTAGATTATGGCAGGGGGGTCGGGGATACGCAGTATTTT
-	TRBV5-5	TRBD1	TRBJ2-2	CASSRDRVNGELFF	TGTGCCAGCAGCCGCGACAGGGTCAACGGGGAGCTGTTTTTT
-	TRBV25-1	TRBD2	TRBJ2-7	CASSRPEGLAGGKYEQYF	TGTGCCAGCAGTCGGCCGGAGGGACTAGCGGGAGGGAAGTACGAGCAGTACTTC
-	TRBV29-1	TRBD2	TRBJ2-7	CSVGGREYPYEQYF	TGCAGCGTTGGTGGGCGGGAGTATCCCTACGAGCAGTACTTC
many	TRBV5-1	-	TRBJ1-1	CASSLVQGETEAFF	TGCGCCAGCAGCTTGGTCCAGGGAGAGACTGAAGCTTTCTTT
-	TRBV5-6	-	TRBJ1-6	CASSPTHRGSLDGGTLHF	TGTGCCAGCAGCCCGACCCATCGAGGCAGCCTCGATGGGGGCACCCTCCACTTT
few	TRBV7-2	TRBD2	TRBJ2-2	CASSLEAGEAGELFF	TGTGCCAGCAGCTTAGAAGCGGGAGAGGCCGGGGAGCTGTTTTTT
-	TRBV9	-	TRBJ2-7	CASSVGHSSYEQYF	TGTGCCAGCAGTGTAGGTCATAGCTCCTACGAGCAGTACTTC